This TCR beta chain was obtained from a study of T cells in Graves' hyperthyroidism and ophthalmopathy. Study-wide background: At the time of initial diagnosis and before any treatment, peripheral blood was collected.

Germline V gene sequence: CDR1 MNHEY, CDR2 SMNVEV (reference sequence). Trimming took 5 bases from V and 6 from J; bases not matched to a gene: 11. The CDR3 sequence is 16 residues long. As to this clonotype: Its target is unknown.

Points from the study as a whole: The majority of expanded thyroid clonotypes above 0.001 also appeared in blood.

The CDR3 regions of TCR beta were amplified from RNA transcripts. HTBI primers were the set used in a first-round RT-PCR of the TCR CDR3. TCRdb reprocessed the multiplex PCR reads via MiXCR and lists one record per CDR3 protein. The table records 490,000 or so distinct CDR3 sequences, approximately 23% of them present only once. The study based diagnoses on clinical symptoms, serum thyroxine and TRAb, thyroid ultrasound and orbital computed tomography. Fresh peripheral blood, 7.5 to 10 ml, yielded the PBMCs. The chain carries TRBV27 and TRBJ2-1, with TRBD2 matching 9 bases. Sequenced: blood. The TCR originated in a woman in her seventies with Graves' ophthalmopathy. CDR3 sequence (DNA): TGTGCCAGCAGTCACCATAGCGGGAGAGGAGTCAATGAGCAGTTCTTC. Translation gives CASSHHSGRGVNEQFF.